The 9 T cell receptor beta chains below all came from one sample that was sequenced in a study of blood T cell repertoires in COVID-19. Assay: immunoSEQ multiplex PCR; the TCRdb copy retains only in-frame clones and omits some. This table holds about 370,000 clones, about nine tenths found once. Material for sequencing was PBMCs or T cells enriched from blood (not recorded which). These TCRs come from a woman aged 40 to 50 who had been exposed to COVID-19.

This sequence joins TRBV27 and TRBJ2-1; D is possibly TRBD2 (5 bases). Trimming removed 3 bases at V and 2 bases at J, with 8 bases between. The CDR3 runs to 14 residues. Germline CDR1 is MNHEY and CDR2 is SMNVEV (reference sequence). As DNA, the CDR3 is TGTGCCAGCAGTTTTAGGCGGGCCTACAATGAGCAGTTCTTC. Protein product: CASSFRRAYNEQFF.

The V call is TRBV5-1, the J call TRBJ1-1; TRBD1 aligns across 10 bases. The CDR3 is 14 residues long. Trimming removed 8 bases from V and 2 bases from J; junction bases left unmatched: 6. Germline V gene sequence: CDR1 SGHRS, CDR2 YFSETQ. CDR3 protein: CASKTGGGNTEAFF. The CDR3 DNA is TGCGCCAGTAAGACAGGGGGCGGCAACACTGAAGCTTTCTTT.

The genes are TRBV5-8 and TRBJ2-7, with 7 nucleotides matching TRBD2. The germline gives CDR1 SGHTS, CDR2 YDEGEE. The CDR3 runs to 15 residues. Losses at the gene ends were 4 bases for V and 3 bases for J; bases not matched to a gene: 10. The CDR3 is CASSRPPGTIYEQYF. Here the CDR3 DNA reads TGTGCCAGCAGCCGACCGCCCGGGACTATCTACGAGCAGTACTTC.

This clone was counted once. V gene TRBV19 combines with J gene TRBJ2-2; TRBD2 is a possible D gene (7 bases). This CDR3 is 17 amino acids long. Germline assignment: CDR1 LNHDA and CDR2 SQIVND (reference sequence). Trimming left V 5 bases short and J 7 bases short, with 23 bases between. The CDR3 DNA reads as TGTGCCAGTAGTCCTCGTTTGGGGGGGCGCCTCCACGGGGAGCTGTTTTTT. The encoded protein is CASSPRLGGRLHGELFF.

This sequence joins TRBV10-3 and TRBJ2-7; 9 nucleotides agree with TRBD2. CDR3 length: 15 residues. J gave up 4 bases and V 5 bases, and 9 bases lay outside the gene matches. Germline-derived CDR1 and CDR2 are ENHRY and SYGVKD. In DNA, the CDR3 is TGTGCCATCAGTTTAGCGGGAGTAAAGGCTTACGAGCAGTACTTC. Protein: CAISLAGVKAYEQYF.

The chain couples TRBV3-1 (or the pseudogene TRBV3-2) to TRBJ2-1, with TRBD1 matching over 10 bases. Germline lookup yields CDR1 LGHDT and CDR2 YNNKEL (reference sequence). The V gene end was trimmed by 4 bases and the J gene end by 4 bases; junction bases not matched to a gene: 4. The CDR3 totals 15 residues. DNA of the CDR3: TGTGCCAGCAGCCGGGGGACAGGGGTGTACAATGAGCAGTTCTTC. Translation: CASSRGTGVYNEQFF.

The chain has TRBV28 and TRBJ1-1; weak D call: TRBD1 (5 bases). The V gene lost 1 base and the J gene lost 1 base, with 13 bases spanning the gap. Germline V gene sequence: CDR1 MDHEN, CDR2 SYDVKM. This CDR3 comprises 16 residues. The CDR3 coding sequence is TGTGCCAGCAGTTTATCCCTACAGGCCGCGAACACTGAAGCTTTCTTT. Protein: CASSLSLQAANTEAFF.

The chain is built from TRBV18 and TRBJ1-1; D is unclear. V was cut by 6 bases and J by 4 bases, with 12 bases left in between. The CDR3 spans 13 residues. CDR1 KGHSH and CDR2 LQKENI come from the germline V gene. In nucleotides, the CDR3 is TGTGCCAGCTCGCGGGTATTGAGCACTGAAGCTTTCTTT. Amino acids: CASSRVLSTEAFF.

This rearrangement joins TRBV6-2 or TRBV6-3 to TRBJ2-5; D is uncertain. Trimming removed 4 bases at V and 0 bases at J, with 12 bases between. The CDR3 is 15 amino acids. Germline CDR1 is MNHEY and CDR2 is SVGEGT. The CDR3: CASSSQISYQETQYF. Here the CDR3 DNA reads TGTGCCAGCAGTTCCCAGATATCGTACCAAGAGACCCAGTACTTC.